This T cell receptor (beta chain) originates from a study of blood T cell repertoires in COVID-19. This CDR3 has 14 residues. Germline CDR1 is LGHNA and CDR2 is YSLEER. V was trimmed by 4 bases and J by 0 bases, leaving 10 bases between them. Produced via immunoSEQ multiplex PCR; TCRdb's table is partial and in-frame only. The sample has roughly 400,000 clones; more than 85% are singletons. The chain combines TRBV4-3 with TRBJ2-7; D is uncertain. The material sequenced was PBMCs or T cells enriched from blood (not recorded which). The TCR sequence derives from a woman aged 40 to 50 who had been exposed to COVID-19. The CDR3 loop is CASSLTRSSYEQYF. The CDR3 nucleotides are TGCGCCAGCAGCCTCACGCGCTCCTCCTACGAGCAGTACTTC.